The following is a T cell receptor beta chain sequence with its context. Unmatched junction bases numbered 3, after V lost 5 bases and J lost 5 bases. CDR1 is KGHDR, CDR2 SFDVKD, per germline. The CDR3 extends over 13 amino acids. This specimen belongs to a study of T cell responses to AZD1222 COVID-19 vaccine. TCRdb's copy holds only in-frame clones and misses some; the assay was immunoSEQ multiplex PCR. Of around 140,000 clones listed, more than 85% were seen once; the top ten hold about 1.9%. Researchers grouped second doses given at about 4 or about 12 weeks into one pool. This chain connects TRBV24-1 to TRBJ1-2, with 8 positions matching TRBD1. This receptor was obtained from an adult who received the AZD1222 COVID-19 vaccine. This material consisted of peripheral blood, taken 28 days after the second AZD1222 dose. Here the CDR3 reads CATSATGAYGYTF. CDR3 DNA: TGTGCCACCAGTGCGACAGGGGCATATGGCTACACCTTC.